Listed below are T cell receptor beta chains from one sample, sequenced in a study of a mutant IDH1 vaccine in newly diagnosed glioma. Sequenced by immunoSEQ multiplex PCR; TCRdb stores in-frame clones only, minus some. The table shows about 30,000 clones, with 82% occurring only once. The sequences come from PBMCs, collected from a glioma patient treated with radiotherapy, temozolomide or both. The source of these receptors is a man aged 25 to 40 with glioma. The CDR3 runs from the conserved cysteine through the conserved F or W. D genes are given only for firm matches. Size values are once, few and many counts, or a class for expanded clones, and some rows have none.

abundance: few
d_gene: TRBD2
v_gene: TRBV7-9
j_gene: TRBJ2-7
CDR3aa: CASRVGLAGDRTYEQYF
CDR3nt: TGTGCCAGCAGAGTAGGTTTAGCGGGAGATAGAACCTACGAGCAGTACTTC

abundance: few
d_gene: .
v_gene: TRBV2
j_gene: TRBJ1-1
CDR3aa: CASSEVTFLADEAFF
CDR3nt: TGTGCCAGCAGTGAGGTTACCTTTCTAGCGGATGAAGCTTTCTTT

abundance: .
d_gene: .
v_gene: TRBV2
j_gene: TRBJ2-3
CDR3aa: CASSDWLGSTDTQYF
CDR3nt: TGTGCCAGCAGTGATTGGCTAGGTAGCACAGATACGCAGTATTTT

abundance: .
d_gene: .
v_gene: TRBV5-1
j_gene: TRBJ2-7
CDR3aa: CASSFEITGGGEQYF
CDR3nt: TGCGCCAGCAGCTTTGAGATCACAGGGGGGGGCGAGCAGTACTTC

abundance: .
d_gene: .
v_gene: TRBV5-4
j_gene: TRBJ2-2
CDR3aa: CASSPPAGTQINTGELFF
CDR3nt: TGTGCCAGCAGCCCACCAGCCGGGACACAGATTAACACCGGGGAGCTGTTTTTT

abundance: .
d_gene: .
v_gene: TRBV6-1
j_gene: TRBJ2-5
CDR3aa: CASSEDLQGSETQYF
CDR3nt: TGTGCCAGCAGTGAAGATCTTCAGGGGAGCGAGACCCAGTACTTC

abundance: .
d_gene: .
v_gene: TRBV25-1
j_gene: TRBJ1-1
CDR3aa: CASSDRGNTEAFF
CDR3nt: TGTGCCAGCAGTGATAGGGGAAACACTGAAGCTTTCTTT

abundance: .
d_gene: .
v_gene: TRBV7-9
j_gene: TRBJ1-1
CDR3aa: CASSRLGAGRGTEAFF
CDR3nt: TGTGCCAGCAGCCGGTTGGGGGCGGGTAGGGGCACTGAAGCTTTCTTT

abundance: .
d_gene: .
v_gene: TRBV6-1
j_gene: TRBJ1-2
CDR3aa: CASRMDGNYGYTF
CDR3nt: TGTGCCAGCAGGATGGACGGTAACTATGGCTACACCTTC

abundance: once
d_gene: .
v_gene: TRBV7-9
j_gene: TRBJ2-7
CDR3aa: CASSLDTTLDEQYF
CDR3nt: TGTGCCAGCAGCTTAGACACCACACTGGACGAGCAGTACTTC

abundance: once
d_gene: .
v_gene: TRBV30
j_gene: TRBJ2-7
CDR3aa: CAWSGRAPYEQYF
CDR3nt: TGTGCCTGGAGTGGGCGGGCCCCCTACGAGCAGTACTTC

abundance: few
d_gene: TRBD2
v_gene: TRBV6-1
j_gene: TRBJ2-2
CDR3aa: CASTSGRRTGELFF
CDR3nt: TGTGCCAGCACTAGCGGGAGACGGACCGGGGAGCTGTTTTTT

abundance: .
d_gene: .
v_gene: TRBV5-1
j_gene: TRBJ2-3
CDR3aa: CASSLAVEGDTQYF
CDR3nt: TGCGCCAGCAGCTTGGCCGTGGAGGGAGATACGCAGTATTTT

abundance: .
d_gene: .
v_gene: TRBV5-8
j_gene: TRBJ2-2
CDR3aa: CASSLAGAAGELFF
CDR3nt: TGTGCCAGCAGCTTGGCTGGGGCAGCCGGGGAGCTGTTTTTT

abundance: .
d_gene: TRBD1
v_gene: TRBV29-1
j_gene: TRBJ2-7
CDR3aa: CSVRTGEGYEQYF
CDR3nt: TGCAGCGTGAGGACAGGGGAGGGGTACGAGCAGTACTTC

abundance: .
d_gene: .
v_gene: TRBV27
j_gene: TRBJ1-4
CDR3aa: CASSTLGGGNEKLFF
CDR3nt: TGTGCCAGCAGTACCCTAGGGGGGGGTAATGAAAAACTGTTTTTT

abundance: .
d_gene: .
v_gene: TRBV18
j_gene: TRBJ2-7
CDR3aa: CASSTRQTYEQYF
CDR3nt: TGTGCCAGCTCGACTCGACAGACCTACGAGCAGTACTTC

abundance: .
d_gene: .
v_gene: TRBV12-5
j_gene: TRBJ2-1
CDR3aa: CASGLVQGGSYNEQFF
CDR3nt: TGTGCTAGTGGTTTGGTTCAGGGGGGCTCCTACAATGAGCAGTTCTTC

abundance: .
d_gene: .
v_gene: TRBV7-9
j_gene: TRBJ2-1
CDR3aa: CASSPWTAPSNEQFF
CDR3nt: TGTGCCAGCAGCCCTTGGACTGCTCCCAGCAATGAGCAGTTCTTC

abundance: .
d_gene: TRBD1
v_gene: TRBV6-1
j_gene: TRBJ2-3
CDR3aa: CASSGGTADTQYF
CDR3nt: TGTGCCAGCAGTGGGGGGACAGCCGATACGCAGTATTTT

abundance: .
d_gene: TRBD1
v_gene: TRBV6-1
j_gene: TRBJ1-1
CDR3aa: CASSEDRGRRAFF
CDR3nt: TGTGCCAGCAGTGAAGACAGGGGGCGCAGGGCTTTCTTT

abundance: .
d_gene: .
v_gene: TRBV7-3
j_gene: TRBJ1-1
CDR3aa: CASSSAGENTEAFF
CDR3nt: TGTGCCAGCAGCTCCGCGGGGGAGAACACTGAAGCTTTCTTT

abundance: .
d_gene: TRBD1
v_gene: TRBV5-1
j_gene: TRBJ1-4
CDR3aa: CASSLGTGSNEKLFF
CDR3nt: TGCGCCAGCAGCTTGGGGACAGGGAGTAATGAAAAACTGTTTTTT

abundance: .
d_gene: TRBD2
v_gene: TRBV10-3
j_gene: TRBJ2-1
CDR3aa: CAISESVTSGGYVEQFF
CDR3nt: TGTGCCATCAGTGAGTCGGTGACTAGCGGGGGGTACGTTGAGCAGTTCTTC

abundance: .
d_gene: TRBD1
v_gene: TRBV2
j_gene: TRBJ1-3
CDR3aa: CASNLDRAGNTIYF
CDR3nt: TGTGCCAGCAATCTAGACAGGGCCGGAAACACCATATATTTT

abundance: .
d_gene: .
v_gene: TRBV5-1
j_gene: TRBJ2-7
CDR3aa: CASGYTGQGAEQYF
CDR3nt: TGCGCCAGCGGGTATACAGGGCAGGGAGCCGAGCAGTACTTC

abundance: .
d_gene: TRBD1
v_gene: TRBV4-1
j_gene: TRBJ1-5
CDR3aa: CASSQDPRDSLNQPQHF
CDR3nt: TGCGCCAGCAGCCAAGATCCGAGGGACAGCCTAAATCAGCCCCAGCATTTT

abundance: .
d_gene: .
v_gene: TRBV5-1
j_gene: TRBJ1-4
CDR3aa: CASSLWDTATNEKLFF
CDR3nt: TGCGCCAGCAGCTTGTGGGACACCGCAACTAATGAAAAACTGTTTTTT

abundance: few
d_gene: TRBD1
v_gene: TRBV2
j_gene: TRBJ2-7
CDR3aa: CASSAAGTGDSYEQYF
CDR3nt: TGTGCCAGCAGTGCCGCCGGGACAGGGGACTCCTACGAGCAGTACTTC

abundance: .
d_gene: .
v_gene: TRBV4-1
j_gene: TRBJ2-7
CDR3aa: CASSQVRGMGEQYF
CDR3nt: TGCGCCAGCAGCCAAGTTAGGGGAATGGGCGAGCAGTACTTC

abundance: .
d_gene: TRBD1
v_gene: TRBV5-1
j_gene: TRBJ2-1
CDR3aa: CASSDPRGPYNEQFF
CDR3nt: TGCGCCAGCAGCGACCCCAGGGGGCCCTACAATGAGCAGTTCTTC

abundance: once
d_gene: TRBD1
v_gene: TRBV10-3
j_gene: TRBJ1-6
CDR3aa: CAISPERTGNGISPLHF
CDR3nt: TGTGCCATCAGCCCAGAACGGACAGGGAATGGTATCTCACCCCTCCACTTT

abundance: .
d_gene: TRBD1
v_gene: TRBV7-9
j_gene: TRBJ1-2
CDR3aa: CASSHNADRGYGYTF
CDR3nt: TGTGCCAGCAGCCACAATGCGGACAGGGGGTATGGCTACACCTTC

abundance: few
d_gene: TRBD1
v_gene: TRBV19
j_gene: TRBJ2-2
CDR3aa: CASSHQGADTGELFF
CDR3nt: TGTGCCAGTAGTCATCAGGGGGCAGACACCGGGGAGCTGTTTTTT

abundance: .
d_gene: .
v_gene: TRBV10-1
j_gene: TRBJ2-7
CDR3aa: CASSESTRGTKSYEQYF
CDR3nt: TGCGCCAGCAGTGAGTCGACTCGAGGGACGAAATCCTACGAGCAGTACTTC

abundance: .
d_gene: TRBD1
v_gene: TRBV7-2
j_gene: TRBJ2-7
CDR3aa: CASSWTGPYEQYF
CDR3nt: TGTGCCAGCAGCTGGACAGGCCCCTACGAGCAGTACTTC

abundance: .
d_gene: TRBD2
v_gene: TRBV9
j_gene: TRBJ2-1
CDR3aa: CASSELAGAYNEQFF
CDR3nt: TGTGCCAGCAGCGAACTAGCGGGGGCCTACAATGAGCAGTTCTTC

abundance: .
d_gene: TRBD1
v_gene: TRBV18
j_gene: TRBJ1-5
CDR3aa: CASSPKGQGVQPQHF
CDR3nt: TGTGCCAGCTCACCAAAGGGACAGGGGGTCCAGCCCCAGCATTTT

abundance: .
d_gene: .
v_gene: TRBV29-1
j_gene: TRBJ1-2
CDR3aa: CSVVWGYGYTF
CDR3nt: TGCAGCGTTGTATGGGGGTATGGCTACACCTTC

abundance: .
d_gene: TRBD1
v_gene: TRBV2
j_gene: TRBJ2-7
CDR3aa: CASSDRGIEQYF
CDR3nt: TGTGCCAGCAGTGACAGGGGGATCGAGCAGTACTTC

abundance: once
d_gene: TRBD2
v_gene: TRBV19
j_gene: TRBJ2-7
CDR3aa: CASSLHGLAGGTGVGEQYF
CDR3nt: TGTGCCAGTAGTCTCCACGGACTAGCGGGAGGAACAGGTGTGGGCGAGCAGTACTTC

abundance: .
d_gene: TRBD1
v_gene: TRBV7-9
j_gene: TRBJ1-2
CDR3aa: CASSSTGNYGYTF
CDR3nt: TGTGCCAGCAGCTCGACAGGGAACTATGGCTACACCTTC

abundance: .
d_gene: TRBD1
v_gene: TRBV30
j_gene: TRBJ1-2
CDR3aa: CAWGPRQGGGYTF
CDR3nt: TGTGCCTGGGGACCCCGACAGGGAGGGGGCTACACCTTC

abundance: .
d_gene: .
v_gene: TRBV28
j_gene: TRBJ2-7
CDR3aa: CASSLYEQYF
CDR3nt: TGTGCCAGCAGTTTATACGAGCAGTACTTC

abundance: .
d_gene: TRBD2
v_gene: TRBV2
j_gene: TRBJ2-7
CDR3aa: CASRVTSGTYEQYF
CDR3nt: TGTGCCAGCAGAGTCACTAGCGGCACCTACGAGCAGTACTTC

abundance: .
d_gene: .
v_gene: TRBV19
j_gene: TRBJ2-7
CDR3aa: CASSRQYFYEQYF
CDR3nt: TGTGCCAGTAGTAGGCAGTACTTTTACGAGCAGTACTTC

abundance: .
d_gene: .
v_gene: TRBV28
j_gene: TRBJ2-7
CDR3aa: CASYPDRRYYEQYF
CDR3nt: TGTGCCAGCTACCCGGACAGAAGGTACTACGAGCAGTACTTC

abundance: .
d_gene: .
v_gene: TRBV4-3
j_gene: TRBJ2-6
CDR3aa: CASSPGGGGSGANVLTF
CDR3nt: TGCGCCAGCAGCCCAGGGGGCGGGGGCTCTGGGGCCAACGTCCTGACTTTC

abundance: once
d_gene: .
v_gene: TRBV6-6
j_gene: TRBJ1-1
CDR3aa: CASTPLGRRAGEAFF
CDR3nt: TGTGCCAGCACCCCCCTGGGGCGTAGAGCCGGTGAAGCTTTCTTT